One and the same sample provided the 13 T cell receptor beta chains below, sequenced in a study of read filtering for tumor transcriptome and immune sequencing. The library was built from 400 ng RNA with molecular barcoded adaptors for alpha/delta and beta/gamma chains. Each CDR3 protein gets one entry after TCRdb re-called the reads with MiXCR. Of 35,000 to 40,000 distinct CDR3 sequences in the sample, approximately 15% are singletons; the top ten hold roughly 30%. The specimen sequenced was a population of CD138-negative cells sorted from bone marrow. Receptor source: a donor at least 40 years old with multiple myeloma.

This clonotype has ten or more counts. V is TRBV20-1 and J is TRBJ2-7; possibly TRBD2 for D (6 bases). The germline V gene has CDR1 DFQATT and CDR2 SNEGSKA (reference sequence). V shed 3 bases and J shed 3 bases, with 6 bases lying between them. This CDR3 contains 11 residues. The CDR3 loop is CSARTSYEQYF. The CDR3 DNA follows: TGCAGTGCTAGGACTAGCTACGAGCAGTACTTC.

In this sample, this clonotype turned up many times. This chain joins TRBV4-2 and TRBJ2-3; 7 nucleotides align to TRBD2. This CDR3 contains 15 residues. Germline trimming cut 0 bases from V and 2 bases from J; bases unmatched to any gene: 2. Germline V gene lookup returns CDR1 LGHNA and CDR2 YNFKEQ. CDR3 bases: TGTGCCAGCAGCCAAGAACTAGCGAACACAGATACGCAGTATTTT. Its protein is CASSQELANTDTQYF.

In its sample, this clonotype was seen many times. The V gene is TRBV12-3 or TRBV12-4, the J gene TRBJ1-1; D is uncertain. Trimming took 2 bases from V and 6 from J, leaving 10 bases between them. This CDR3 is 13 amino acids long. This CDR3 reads CASSLKEQAEAFF. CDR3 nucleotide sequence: TGTGCCAGCAGTTTAAAAGAGCAAGCTGAAGCTTTCTTT.

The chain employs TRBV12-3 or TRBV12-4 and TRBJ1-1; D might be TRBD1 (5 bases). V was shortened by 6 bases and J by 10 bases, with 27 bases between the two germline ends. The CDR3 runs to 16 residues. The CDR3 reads CASSVPGRVRNRRAFF. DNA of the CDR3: TGTGCCAGCAGCGTCCCGGGACGGGTCCGGAATCGGAGAGCTTTCTTT.

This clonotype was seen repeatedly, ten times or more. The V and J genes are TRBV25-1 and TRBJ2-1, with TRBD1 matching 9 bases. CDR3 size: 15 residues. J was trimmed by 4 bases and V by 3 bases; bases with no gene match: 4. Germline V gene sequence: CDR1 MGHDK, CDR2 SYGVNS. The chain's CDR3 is CASSEGTGLYNEQFF. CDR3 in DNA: TGTGCCAGCAGTGAGGGGACAGGGCTATACAATGAGCAGTTCTTC.

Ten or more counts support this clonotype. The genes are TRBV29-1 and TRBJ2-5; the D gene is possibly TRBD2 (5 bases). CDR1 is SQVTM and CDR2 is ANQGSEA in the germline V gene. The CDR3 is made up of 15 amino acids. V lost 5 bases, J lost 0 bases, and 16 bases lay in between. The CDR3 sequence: CSVKKYRENQETQYF. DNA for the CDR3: TGCAGCGTTAAAAAGTATAGGGAGAACCAAGAGACCCAGTACTTC.

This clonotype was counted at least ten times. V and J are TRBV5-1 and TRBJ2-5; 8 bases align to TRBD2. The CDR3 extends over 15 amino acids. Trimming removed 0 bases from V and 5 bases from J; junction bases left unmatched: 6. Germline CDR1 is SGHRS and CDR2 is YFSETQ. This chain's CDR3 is CASSLAGTRWETQYF. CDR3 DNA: TGCGCCAGCAGCTTGGCCGGGACTAGGTGGGAGACCCAGTACTTC.

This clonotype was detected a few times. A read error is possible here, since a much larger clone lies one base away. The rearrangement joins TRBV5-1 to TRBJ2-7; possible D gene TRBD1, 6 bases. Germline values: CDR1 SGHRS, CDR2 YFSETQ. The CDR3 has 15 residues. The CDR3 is CASSYRQVPTYEQCF. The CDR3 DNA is TGCGCCAGCAGCTACCGACAGGTGCCTACCTACGAGCAGTGCTTC.

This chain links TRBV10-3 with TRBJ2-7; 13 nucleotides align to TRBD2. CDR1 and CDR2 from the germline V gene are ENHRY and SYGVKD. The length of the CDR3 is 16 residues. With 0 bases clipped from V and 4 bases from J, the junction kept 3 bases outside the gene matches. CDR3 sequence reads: CAISESGTSGIYEQYF. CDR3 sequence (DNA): TGTGCCATCAGTGAGTCAGGGACTAGCGGGATATACGAGCAGTACTTC.

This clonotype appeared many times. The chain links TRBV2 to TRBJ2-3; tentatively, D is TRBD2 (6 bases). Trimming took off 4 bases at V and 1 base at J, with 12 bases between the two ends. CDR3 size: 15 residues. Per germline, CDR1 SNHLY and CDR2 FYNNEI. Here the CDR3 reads CASSARDLGTDTQYF. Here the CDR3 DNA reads TGTGCCAGCAGTGCCCGGGACTTAGGCACAGATACGCAGTATTTT.

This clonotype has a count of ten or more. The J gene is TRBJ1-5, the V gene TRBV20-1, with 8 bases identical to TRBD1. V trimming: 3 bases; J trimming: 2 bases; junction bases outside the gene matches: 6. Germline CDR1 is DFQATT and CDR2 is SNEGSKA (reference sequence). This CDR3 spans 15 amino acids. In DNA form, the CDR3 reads TGCAGTGCTAGCCCTTCGGACAGGGGCAATCAGCCCCAGCATTTT. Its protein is CSASPSDRGNQPQHF.

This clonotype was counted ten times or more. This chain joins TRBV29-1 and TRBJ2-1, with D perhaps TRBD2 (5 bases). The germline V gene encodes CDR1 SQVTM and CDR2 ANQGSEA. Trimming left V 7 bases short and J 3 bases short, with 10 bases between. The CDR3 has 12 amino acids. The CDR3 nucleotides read TGCAGCGCAAAGAGGGACTACAATGAGCAGTTCTTC. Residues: CSAKRDYNEQFF.

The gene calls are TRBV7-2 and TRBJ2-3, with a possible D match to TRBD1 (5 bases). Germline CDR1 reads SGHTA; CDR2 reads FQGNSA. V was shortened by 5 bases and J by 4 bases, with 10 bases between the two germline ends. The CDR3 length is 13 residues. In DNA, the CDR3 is TGTGCCAGCAGCCATCTGGGGCCAGATACGCAGTATTTT. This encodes CASSHLGPDTQYF. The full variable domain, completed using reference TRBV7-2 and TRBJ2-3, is GAGVSQSPSNKVTEKGKDVELRCDPISGHTALYWYRQSLGQGLEFLIYFQGNSAPDKSGLPSDRFSAERTGGSVSTLTIQRTQQEDSAVYLCASSHLGPDTQYFGPGTRLTVL.